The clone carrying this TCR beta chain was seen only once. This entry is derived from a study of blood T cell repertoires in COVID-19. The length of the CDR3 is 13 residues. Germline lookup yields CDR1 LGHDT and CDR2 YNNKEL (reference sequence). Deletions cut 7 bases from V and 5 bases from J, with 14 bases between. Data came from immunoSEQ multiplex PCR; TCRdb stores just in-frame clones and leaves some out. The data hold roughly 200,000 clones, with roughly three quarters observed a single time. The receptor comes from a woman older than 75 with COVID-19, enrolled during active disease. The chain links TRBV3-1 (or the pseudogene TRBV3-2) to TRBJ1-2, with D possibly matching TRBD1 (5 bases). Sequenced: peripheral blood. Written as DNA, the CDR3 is TGTGCCAGCACTACAGCGGGGGGTTATGGCTACACCTTC. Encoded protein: CASTTAGGYGYTF.